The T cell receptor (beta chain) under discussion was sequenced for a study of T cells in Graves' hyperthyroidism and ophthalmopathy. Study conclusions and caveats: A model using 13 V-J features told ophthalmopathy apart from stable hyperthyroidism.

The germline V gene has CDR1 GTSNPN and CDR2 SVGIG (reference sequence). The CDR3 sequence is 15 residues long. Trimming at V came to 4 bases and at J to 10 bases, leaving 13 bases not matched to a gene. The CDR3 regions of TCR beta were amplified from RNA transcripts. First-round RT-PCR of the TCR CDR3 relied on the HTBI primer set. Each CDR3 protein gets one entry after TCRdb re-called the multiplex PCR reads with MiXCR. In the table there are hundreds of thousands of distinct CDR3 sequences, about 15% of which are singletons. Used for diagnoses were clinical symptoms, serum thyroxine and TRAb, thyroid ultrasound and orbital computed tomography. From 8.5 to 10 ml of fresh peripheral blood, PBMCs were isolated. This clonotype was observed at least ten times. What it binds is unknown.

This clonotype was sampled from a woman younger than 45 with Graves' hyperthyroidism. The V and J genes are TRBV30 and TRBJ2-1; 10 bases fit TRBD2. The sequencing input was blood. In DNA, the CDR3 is TGTGCCTGGATTAGGCATCTAGCGGGAGCGGGGGAGCAGTTCTTC. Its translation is CAWIRHLAGAGEQFF.